This is a list of T cell receptor beta chains from one sample in a study of blood T cell repertoires in COVID-19. Libraries were prepared by immunoSEQ multiplex PCR; TCRdb keeps only in-frame clonotypes and omits some of them. The top ten hold around 16% of the sample, which has 35,000 to 55,000 clones, 80% to 90% seen once. Source material: peripheral blood. Receptors originate from a man between 65 and 85 years old with active COVID-19. CDR3s include the opening cysteine and the closing phenylalanine or tryptophan. D genes are given only for firm matches. Clone size is shown for a subset of rows, as once, few, many or a class of expanded clone.

J | V | size | D | DNA | CDR3
TRBJ1-4 | TRBV25-1 | once | TRBD1 | TGTGCCAGCAAAAGGACAGGGCCTGGGGAAAAACTGTTTTTT | CASKRTGPGEKLFF
TRBJ2-7 | TRBV19 | - | TRBD2 | TGTGCCAGTAGTATGTCGGGACTAGCGGGGAGCTCCTACGAGCAGTACTTC | CASSMSGLAGSSYEQYF
TRBJ2-3 | TRBV7-3 | - | TRBD1 | TGTGCCAGCAGCTTATCCGGGACAGCCGCAGGCACAGATACGCAGTATTTT | CASSLSGTAAGTDTQYF
TRBJ2-5 | TRBV7-3 | once | TRBD2 | TGTGCCAGCAGCTTAGGTCTAGCGGGGGAAGAGACCCAGTACTTC | CASSLGLAGEETQYF
TRBJ2-2 | TRBV15 | - | - | TGTGCCACCAGCAGAGACAGCGATACCGGGGAGCTGTTTTTT | CATSRDSDTGELFF
TRBJ2-2 | TRBV19 | - | - | TGTGCCAGTAAGGTCGGAGGCCCCCGGACCGGGGAGCTGTTTTTT | CASKVGGPRTGELFF
TRBJ1-1 | TRBV23-1 | - | - | TGCGCCAGCAGTCCGGGCAGGGAAAACCAAGCTTTCTTT | CASSPGRENQAFF
TRBJ2-3 | TRBV19 | - | TRBD2 | TGTGCCAGTAATGGGCGGGGGGCCAGCACAGATACGCAGTATTTT | CASNGRGASTDTQYF
TRBJ1-2 | TRBV20-1 | - | - | TGCAGTGCTAGTAGGGGCTATGGCTACACCTTC | CSASRGYGYTF
TRBJ1-5 | TRBV7-9 | - | TRBD1 | TGTGCCAGCAGCTTAGCGGGACAGGGGGCGAGCAATCAGCCCCAGCATTTT | CASSLAGQGASNQPQHF
TRBJ1-1 | TRBV7-9 | few | TRBD1 | TGTGCCAGCAGCTTAGGCAGGGGGCAGGTGAACCGAAGGAACACTGAAGCTTTCTTT | CASSLGRGQVNRRNTEAFF
TRBJ1-1 | TRBV5-1 | - | - | TGCGCCAGCAGCTCACCAGAGAACACTGAAGCTTTCTTT | CASSSPENTEAFF
TRBJ1-3 | TRBV12-5 | - | - | TGTGCTAGTGGACGAGGGAATTCTGGAAACACCATATATTTT | CASGRGNSGNTIYF
TRBJ2-2 | TRBV4-3 | - | - | TGCGCCAGCAGCCCCACGGAACAGTACACCGGGGAGCTGTTTTTT | CASSPTEQYTGELFF
TRBJ1-2 | TRBV2 | - | TRBD1 | TGTGCCAGCAGGACAGGGGATAGCTATGGCTACACCTTC | CASRTGDSYGYTF
TRBJ2-1 | TRBV2 | - | - | TGTGCCAGCACCGAAGACGGGGTGTCCTACAATGAGCAGTTCTTC | CASTEDGVSYNEQFF
TRBJ1-5 | TRBV6-6 | - | - | TGTGCCAGCAGCCAGGTCGGGGGCAATCAGCCCCAGCATTTT | CASSQVGGNQPQHF
TRBJ2-2 | TRBV7-6 | - | - | TGTGCCAGCAGCTTAATCTCACAGAACACCGGGGAGCTGTTTTTT | CASSLISQNTGELFF
TRBJ2-7 | TRBV4-3 | - | - | TGCGCCAGCAGCCAAGAATGGAGGGGAGAGCAGTACTTC | CASSQEWRGEQYF
TRBJ2-6 | TRBV29-1 | - | - | TGCAGCGTTAGGGCCCCCAGGGATACCTCTGGGGCCAACGTCCTGACTTTC | CSVRAPRDTSGANVLTF
TRBJ1-2 | TRBV5-1 | - | - | TGCGCCAGCAGCTTAGACTTCTATGGCTACACCTTC | CASSLDFYGYTF
TRBJ2-5 | TRBV27 | - | TRBD1 | TGTGCCAGCAGTCCGGAAGGGACAGGGGTAGGAGAGACCCAGTACTTC | CASSPEGTGVGETQYF